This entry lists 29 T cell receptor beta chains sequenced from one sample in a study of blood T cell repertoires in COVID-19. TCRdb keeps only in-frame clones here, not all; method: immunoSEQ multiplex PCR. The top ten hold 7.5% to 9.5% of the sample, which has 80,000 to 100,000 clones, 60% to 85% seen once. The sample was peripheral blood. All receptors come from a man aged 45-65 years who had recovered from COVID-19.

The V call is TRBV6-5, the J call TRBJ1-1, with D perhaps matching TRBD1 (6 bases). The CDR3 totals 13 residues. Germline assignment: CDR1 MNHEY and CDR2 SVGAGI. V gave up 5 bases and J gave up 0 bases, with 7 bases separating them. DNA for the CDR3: TGTGCCAGCAGTCAGGGGTTGAACACTGAAGCTTTCTTT. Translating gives CASSQGLNTEAFF.

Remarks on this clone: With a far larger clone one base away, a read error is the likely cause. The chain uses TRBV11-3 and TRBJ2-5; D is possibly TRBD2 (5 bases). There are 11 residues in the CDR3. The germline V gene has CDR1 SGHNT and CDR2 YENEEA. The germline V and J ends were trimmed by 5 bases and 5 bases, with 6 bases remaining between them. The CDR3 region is CASSPGETQYF. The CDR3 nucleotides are TGTGCCAGCAGCCCGGGGGAGACCCAGTACTTC. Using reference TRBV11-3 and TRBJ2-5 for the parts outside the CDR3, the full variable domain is EAGVVQSPRYKIIEKKQPVAFWCNPISGHNTLYWYLQNLGQGPELLIRYENEEAVDDSQLPKDRFSAERLKGVDSTLKIQPAELGDSAVYLCASSPGETQYFGPGTRLLVL.

In DNA form, the CDR3 reads TGTGCCAGCAGCGGACGAGACAGAACAGATACGCAGTATTTT. This gives the protein CASSGRDRTDTQYF. The chain carries TRBV7-2 and TRBJ2-3, with a possible D match to TRBD1 (5 bases). The germline gives CDR1 SGHTA, CDR2 FQGNSA. CDR3 size: 14 residues. The V and J ends lost 5 bases and 3 bases respectively, with 12 bases between them.

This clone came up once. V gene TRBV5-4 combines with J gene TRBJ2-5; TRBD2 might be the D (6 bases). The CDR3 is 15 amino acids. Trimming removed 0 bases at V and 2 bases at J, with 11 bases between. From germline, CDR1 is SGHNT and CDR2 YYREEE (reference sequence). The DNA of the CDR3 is TGTGCCAGCAGCTTGGTGGGAGGTGGGCAAGAGACCCAGTACTTC. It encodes CASSLVGGGQETQYF. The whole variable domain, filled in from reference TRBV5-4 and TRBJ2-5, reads ETGVTQSPTHLIKTRGQQVTLRCSSQSGHNTVSWYQQALGQGPQFIFQYYREEENGRGNFPPRFSGLQFPNYSSELNVNALELDDSALYLCASSLVGGGQETQYFGPGTRLLVL.

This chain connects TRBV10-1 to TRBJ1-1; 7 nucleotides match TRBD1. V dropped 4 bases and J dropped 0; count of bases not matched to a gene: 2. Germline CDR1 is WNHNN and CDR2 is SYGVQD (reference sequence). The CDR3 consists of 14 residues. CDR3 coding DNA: TGCGCCAGCAGTGTTGACAGGGTGAACACTGAAGCTTTCTTT. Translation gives CASSVDRVNTEAFF.

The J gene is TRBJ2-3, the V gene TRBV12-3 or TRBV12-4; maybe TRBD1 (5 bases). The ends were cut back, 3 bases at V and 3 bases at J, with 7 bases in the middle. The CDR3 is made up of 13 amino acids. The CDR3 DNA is TGTGCCAGCAGTTTTCAGGGAACAGATACGCAGTATTTT. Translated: CASSFQGTDTQYF.

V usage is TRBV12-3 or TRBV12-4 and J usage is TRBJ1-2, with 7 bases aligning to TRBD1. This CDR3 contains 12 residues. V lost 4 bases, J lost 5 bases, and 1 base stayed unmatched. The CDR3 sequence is CASSSGQYGYTF. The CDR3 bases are TGTGCCAGCAGTTCGGGACAGTATGGCTACACCTTC.

CDR3 in amino acids: CAWSDRAGSPLHF. CDR3 DNA: TGTGCCTGGTCCGACAGGGCCGGTTCACCCCTCCACTTT. V gene TRBV30 combines with J gene TRBJ1-6, with 7 bases fitting TRBD1. V dropped 5 bases and J dropped 9; count of bases not matched to a gene: 7. This CDR3 has 13 residues. CDR1 GTSNPN and CDR2 SVGIG come from the germline V gene (reference sequence).

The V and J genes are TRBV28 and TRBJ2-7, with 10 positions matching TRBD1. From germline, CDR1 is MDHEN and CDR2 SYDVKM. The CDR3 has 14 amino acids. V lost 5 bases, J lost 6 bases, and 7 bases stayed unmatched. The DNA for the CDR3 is TGTGCCAGCAGTGTAGGGACAGGGGCCGGCGAGCAGTACTTC. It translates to CASSVGTGAGEQYF.

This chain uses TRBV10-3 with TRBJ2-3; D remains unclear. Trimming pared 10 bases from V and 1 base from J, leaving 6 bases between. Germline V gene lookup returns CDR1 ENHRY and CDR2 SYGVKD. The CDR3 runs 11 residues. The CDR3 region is CATAGTDTQYF. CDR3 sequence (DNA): TGTGCCACGGCGGGCACAGATACGCAGTATTTT.

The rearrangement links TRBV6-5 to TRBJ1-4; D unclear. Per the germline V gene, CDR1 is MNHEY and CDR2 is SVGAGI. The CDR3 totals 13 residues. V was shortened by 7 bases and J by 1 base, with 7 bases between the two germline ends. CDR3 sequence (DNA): TGTGCCAGCAAAGGAGTAACTAATGAAAAACTGTTTTTT. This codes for CASKGVTNEKLFF.

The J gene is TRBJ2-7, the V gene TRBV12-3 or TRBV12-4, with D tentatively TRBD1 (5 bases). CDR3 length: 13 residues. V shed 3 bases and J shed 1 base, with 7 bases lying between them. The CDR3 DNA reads TGTGCCAGCAGTTTGGGGCAGTCCTACGAGCAGTACTTC. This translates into CASSLGQSYEQYF.

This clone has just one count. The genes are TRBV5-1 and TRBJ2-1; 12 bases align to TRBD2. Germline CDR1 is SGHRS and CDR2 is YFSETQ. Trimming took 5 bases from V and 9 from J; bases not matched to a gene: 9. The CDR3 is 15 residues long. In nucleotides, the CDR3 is TGCGCCAGCAGGGATTCACAGGGACTAGCGGGTGAGCAGTTCTTC. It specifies CASRDSQGLAGEQFF.

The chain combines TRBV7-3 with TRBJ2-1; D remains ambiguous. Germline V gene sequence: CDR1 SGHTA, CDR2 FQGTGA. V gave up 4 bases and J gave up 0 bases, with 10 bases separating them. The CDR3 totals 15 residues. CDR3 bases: TGTGCCAGCAGCTCTCAGTTAAGCTCCTACAATGAGCAGTTCTTC. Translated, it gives CASSSQLSSYNEQFF.

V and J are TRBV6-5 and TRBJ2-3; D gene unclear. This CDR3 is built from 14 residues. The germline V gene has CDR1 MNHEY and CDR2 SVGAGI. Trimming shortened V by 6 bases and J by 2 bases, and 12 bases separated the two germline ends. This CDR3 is CASRTDIFTDTQYF. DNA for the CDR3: TGTGCCAGCAGAACCGACATATTCACAGATACGCAGTATTTT.

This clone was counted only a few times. Here the CDR3 reads CASSRTGEGEAFF. The CDR3 nucleotides are TGTGCCAGTAGTCGGACAGGGGAGGGTGAAGCTTTCTTT. This chain joins TRBV19 and TRBJ1-1; 9 nucleotides align to TRBD1. The CDR3 loop spans 13 amino acids. V lost 5 bases to trimming and J lost 7 bases; unmatched junction nucleotides: 5. Germline V gene sequence: CDR1 LNHDA, CDR2 SQIVND (reference sequence).

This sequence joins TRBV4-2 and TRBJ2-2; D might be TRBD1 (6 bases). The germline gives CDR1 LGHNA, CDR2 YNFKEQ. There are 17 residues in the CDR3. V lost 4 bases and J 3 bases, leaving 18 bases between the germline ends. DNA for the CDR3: TGTGCCAGCAGCCTTGCTTGGGGCAGGGGCGACACCGGGGAGCTGTTTTTT. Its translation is CASSLAWGRGDTGELFF.

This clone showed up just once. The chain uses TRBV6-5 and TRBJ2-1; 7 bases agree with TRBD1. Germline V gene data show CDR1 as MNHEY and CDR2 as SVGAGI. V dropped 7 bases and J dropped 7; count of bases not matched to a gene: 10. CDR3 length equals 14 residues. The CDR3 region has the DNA TGTGCCAGCATTCCTCGAGGGGGCGGGAATGAGCAGTTCTTC. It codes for CASIPRGGGNEQFF.

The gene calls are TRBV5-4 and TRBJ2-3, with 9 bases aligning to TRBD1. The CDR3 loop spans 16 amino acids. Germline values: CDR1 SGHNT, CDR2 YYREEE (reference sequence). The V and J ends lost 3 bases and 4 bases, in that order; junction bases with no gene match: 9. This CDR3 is CASSSFTQGASDTQYF. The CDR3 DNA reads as TGTGCCAGCAGCTCCTTTACACAGGGGGCCTCAGATACGCAGTATTTT.

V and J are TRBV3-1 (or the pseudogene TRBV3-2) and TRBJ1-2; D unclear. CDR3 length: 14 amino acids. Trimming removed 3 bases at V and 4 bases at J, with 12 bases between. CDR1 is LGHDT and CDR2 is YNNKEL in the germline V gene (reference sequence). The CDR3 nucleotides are TGTGCCAGCAGCCAGTCCGGGTCGATCTATGGCTACACCTTC. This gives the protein CASSQSGSIYGYTF.

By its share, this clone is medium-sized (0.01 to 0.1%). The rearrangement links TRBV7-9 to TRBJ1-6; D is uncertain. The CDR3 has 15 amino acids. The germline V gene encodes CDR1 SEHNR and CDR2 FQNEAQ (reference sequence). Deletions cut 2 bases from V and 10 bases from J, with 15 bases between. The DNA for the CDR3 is TGTGCCAGCAGCTTACGGGAGGGTTCAGGATCACCCCTCCACTTT. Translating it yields CASSLREGSGSPLHF.

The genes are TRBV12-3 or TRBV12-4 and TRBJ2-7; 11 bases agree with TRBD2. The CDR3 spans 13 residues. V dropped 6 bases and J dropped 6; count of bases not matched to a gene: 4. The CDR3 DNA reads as TGTGCCAGCAGGACCGGGACTAGCGGCGAGCAGTACTTC. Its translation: CASRTGTSGEQYF.

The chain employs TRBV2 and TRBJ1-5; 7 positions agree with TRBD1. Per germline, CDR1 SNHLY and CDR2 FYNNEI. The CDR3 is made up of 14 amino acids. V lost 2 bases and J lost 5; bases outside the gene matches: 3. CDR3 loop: CASSEHRGDQPQHF. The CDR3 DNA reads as TGTGCCAGCAGTGAACACAGGGGCGATCAGCCCCAGCATTTT.

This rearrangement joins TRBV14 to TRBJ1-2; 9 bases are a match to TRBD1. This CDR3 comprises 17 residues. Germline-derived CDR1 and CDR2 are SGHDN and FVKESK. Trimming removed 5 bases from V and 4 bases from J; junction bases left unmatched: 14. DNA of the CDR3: TGTGCCAGCAGCGACCGGGACAGGGAGAGATTCGGCTATGGCTACACCTTC. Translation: CASSDRDRERFGYGYTF. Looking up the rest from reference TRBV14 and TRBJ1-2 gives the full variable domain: EAGVTQFPSHSVIEKGQTVTLRCDPISGHDNLYWYRRVMGKEIKFLLHFVKESKQDESGMPNNRFLAERTGGTYSTLKVQPAELEDSGVYFCASSDRDRERFGYGYTFGSGTRLTVV.

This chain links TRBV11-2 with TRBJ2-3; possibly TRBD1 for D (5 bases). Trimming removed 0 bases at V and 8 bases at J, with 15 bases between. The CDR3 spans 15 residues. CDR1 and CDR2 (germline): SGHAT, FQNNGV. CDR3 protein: CASSLDPGSQSTQYF. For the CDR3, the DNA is TGTGCCAGCAGCTTAGACCCAGGGTCCCAATCTACGCAGTATTTT.

This chain's CDR3 is CASGLRGKAHGYTF. The DNA of the CDR3 is TGTGCTAGTGGTTTAAGAGGGAAAGCCCATGGCTACACCTTC. This rearrangement joins TRBV12-5 to TRBJ1-2; D gene ambiguous. The CDR3 runs 14 residues. CDR1 and CDR2 (germline): LGHNT, FRNRAP. V dropped 3 bases and J dropped 6 bases, with 14 bases sitting between them.

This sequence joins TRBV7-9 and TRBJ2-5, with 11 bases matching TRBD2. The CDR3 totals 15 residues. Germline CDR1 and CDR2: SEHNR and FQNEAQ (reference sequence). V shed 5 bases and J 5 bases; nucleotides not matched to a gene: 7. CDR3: CASSPVAGGIETQYF. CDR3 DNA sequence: TGTGCCAGCAGCCCCGTAGCGGGAGGGATTGAGACCCAGTACTTC.

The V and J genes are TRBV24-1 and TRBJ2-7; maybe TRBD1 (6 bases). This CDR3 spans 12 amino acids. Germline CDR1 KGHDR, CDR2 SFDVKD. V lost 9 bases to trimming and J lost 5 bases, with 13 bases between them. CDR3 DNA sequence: TGTGCCACCCCCCAGGGGTCTAACGAGCAGTACTTC. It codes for CATPQGSNEQYF.

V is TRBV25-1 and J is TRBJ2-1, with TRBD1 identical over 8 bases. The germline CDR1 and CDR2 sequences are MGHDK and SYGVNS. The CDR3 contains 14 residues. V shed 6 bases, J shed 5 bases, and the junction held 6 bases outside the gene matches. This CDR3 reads CASRGQATHNEQFF. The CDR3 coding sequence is TGTGCCAGCAGGGGACAGGCCACACACAATGAGCAGTTCTTC. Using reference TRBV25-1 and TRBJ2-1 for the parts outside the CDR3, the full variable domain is EADIYQTPRYLVIGTGKKITLECSQTMGHDKMYWYQQDPGMELHLIHYSYGVNSTEKGDLSSESTVSRIRTEHFPLTLESARPSHTSQYLCASRGQATHNEQFFGPGTRLTVL.